This T cell receptor (beta chain) was retrieved from a study of blood T cell repertoires in COVID-19. Across the study: T cells, B-cell-depleted T cells, or PBMCs provided the cDNA or gDNA that served as material.

Original data processing: Reference gene primer amplification gave estimated nucleated cell counts. Profiled with immunoSEQ multiplex PCR; TCRdb holds only in-frame clones, not every one. V, J and clone size reflect that table, while D and trimming were determined from the DNA. The table lists 220,000 or so clones, about 80% of them singletons. There are 14 residues in the CDR3. Trimming removed 1 base at V and 10 bases at J, with 11 bases between. Germline loops: CDR1 SGHDN, CDR2 FVKESK. This receptor was obtained from a woman aged 55-69 years with acute or convalescent COVID-19. The chain has TRBV14 and TRBJ1-6; D gene ambiguous. Sequences were obtained from peripheral blood. CDR3 nucleotide sequence: TGTGCCAGCAGCCAAGCAGGCCGATGGTCACCCCTCCACTTT. As protein: CASSQAGRWSPLHF.